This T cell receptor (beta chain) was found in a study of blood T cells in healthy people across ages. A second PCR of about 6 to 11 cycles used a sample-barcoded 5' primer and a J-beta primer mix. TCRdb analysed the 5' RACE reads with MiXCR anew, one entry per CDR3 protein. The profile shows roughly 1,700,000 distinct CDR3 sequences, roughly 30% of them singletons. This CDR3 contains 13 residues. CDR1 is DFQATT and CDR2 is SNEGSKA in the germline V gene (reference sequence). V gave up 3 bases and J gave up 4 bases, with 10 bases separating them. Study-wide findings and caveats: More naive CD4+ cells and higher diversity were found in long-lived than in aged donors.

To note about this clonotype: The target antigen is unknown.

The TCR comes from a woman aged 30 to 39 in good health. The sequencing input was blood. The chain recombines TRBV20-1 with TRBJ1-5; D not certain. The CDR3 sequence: CSARRGRNQPQHF. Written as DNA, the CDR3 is TGCAGTGCTAGGAGAGGACGGAATCAGCCCCAGCATTTT.